This TCR beta chain was sequenced for a study of cytomegalovirus exposure and HLA in healthy donors. Whereas donors were nominally healthy upon sampling, unrecorded immune exposures were probable. This donor had no CMV serostatus on record. Primers: 60 Vbeta forward and 13 Jbeta reverse. In the original processing: A follow-up analysis tallied tens of millions of unique TCR beta chains, approximately 10 million shared. Generated by immunoSEQ multiplex PCR, the TCRdb table keeps only in-frame clones and is missing some. V and J calls and clone size come straight from that table; D and trimming were deduced from the DNA. The data contain tens of thousands of clones, about 81% of them singletons. The CDR3 has 14 amino acids. Trimming stripped 5 bases from V and 0 bases from J, with 9 bases between. Germline V gene data show CDR1 as SGHNT and CDR2 as YENEEA.

The specimen was PBMCs. The source is a human donor in good health. The chain has TRBV11-3 and TRBJ2-3; D may be TRBD1 (6 bases). In nucleotides, the CDR3 is TGTGCCAGCAGCCCAGGGGACAGCACAGATACGCAGTATTTT. It encodes CASSPGDSTDTQYF.